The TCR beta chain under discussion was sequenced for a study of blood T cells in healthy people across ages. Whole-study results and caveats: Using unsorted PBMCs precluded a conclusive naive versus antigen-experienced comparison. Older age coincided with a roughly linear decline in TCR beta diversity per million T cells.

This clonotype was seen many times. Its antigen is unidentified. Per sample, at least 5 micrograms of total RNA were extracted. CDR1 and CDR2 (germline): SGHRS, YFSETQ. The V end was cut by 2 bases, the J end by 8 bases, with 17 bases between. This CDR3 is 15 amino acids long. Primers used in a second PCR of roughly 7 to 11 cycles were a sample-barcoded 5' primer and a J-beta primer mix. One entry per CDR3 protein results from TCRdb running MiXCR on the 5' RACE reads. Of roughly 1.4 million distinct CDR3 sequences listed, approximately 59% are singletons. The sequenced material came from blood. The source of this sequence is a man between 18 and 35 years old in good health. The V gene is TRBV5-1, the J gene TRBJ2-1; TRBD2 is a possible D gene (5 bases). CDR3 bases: TGCGCCAGCAGCTTAACTAGACTTCAATCCGATGAGCAGTTCTTC. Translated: CASSLTRLQSDEQFF.